Following are 31 T cell receptor beta chains from one sample sequenced in a study of CD8+CD57+ T cells in acquired aplastic anemia. Those patients picked for sequencing had displayed CD8+CD57+ cell expansion on flow cytometry. Genomic DNA was employed as the template in profiling TCR beta VDJ and CDR3. TCRdb passed the reads through MiXCR, listing each CDR3 protein once. Among hundreds of thousands of distinct CDR3 sequences listed, approximately 32% were seen once. The source material was sorted CD4+, CD8+, or CD8+CD57+ T cells (not recorded which) from PBMCs. All receptors come from a human donor with aplastic anemia.

This clonotype was recorded many times. CDR3 coding DNA: TGTGCCACCGTGCCTTCGGGTGCTGTCACTGAAGCTTTCTTT. Amino acid sequence: CATVPSGAVTEAFF. This chain uses TRBV10-3 with TRBJ1-1, with D unresolved. Germline loops: CDR1 ENHRY, CDR2 SYGVKD. The CDR3 runs to 14 residues. Trimming took 10 bases from V and 4 from J, leaving 19 bases between them.

The chain joins TRBV30 to TRBJ1-2, with D hard to call. The CDR3 sequence is 14 residues long. V was clipped by 0 bases and J by 8 bases, with 16 bases between them. Germline V gene data show CDR1 as GTSNPN and CDR2 as SVGIG (reference sequence). The CDR3, as DNA: TGTGCCTGGAGTGTACCGGTGGGGATAGGGGGCTACACCTTC. Protein: CAWSVPVGIGGYTF.

Only a few counts were recorded for this clonotype. It may be a read error: a sequence one base away is much more abundant. The V and J genes are TRBV24-1 and TRBJ2-1; TRBD2 is a possible D gene (6 bases). The CDR3 is made up of 14 amino acids. Trimming cost V 1 base and J 12 bases, with 15 bases left between them. CDR1 and CDR2 (germline): KGHDR, SFDVKD. CDR3 in DNA: TGTGCCACCAGTGATTTAGGACTAAGCGGTGGGCAGTTCTTC. Its translation: CATSDLGLSGGQFF.

The V gene is TRBV11-2, the J gene TRBJ2-1; TRBD2 matches at 10 bases. The CDR3 consists of 18 residues. With 5 bases clipped from V and 4 bases from J, the junction kept 14 bases outside the gene matches. The germline CDR1 and CDR2 sequences are SGHAT and FQNNGV. The CDR3 is CASSRGHRTSGAYNEQFF. The CDR3 DNA reads as TGTGCCAGCAGCCGCGGACATAGGACTAGCGGCGCGTACAATGAGCAGTTCTTC.

With regard to this clonotype: Since a much larger clone is just one base distant, this may be a read error. The rearrangement joins TRBV5-1 to TRBJ2-7; possibly TRBD1 for D (5 bases). There are 15 residues in the CDR3. The germline CDR1 and CDR2 sequences are SGHRS and YFSETQ. Trimming removed 4 bases from V and 2 bases from J, with 16 bases in between. CDR3 DNA sequence: TGCGCCAGCAGCGCGCCGACAGCCTACCCCTACGAGCAGTACTTC. Residues: CASSAPTAYPYEQYF.

This clonotype was detected ten times or more. The genes are TRBV7-8 and TRBJ1-2, with unresolved D. Germline CDR1 SGHVS, CDR2 FQNEAQ. Trimming removed 0 bases from V and 6 bases from J, with 8 bases in between. The CDR3 consists of 13 residues. The CDR3 here is CASSLAGSDGYTF. Written as DNA, the CDR3 is TGTGCCAGCAGCTTAGCTGGGAGTGATGGCTACACCTTC. Complete variable domain (other parts from reference TRBV7-8 and TRBJ1-2): GAGVSQSPRYKVAKRGQDVALRCDPISGHVSLFWYQQALGQGPEFLTYFQNEAQLDKSGLPSDRFFAERPEGSVSTLKIQRTQQEDSAVYLCASSLAGSDGYTFGSGTRLTVV.

The chain combines TRBV4-2 with TRBJ2-7; 10 bases match TRBD1. With 1 base clipped from V and 2 bases from J, the junction kept 8 bases outside the gene matches. Germline CDR1 reads LGHNA; CDR2 reads YNFKEQ. The CDR3 totals 17 residues. Here the CDR3 reads CASSQGDSGQGAYEQYF. CDR3 DNA: TGTGCCAGCAGCCAAGGGGATTCAGGACAGGGGGCCTACGAGCAGTACTTC.

This clonotype occurred a few times. The chain joins TRBV7-9 to TRBJ2-7; D not certain. V lost 5 bases and J lost 4, with 12 bases in between. Germline V gene data show CDR1 as SEHNR and CDR2 as FQNEAQ (reference sequence). The CDR3 is made up of 13 amino acids. The chain's CDR3 is CASSHVGKYEQYF. The CDR3 DNA sequence: TGTGCCAGCAGCCATGTGGGGAAGTACGAGCAGTACTTC. Looking up the rest from reference TRBV7-9 and TRBJ2-7 gives the full variable domain: DTGVSQNPRHKITKRGQNVTFRCDPISEHNRLYWYRQTLGQGPEFLTYFQNEAQLEKSRLLSDRFSAERPKGSFSTLEIQRTEQGDSAMYLCASSHVGKYEQYFGPGTRLTVT.

The rearrangement links TRBV12-3 or TRBV12-4 to TRBJ1-5; D possibly corresponds to TRBD1 (6 bases). V was shortened by 5 bases and J by 3 bases, with 20 bases between the two germline ends. The CDR3 extends over 17 amino acids. CDR3 residues: CASSVDGGGNFNQPQHF. The CDR3 DNA reads TGTGCCAGCAGTGTAGATGGAGGGGGGAACTTCAATCAGCCCCAGCATTTT.

This clonotype was detected ten times or more. This sequence joins TRBV12-3 or TRBV12-4 and TRBJ1-2, with D unresolved. Trimming took 3 bases from V and 5 from J, leaving 7 bases between them. This CDR3 comprises 12 residues. In DNA form, the CDR3 reads TGTGCCAGCAGTTTGACAATATATGGCTACACCTTC. It specifies CASSLTIYGYTF.

J is TRBJ2-2 and V is TRBV10-2; possible D gene TRBD2, 6 bases. Germline-derived CDR1 and CDR2 are WSHSY and SAAADI. V lost 7 bases and J 6 bases, leaving 12 bases between the germline ends. The CDR3 extends over 13 amino acids. The CDR3 DNA reads as TGCGCCAGCAAACGGGACTTTCCCGGGGAGCTGTTTTTT. Its protein product is CASKRDFPGELFF.

This chain links TRBV3-1 with TRBJ1-2; D remains unclear. The CDR3 has 14 amino acids. Germline V gives CDR1 LGHDT, CDR2 YNNKEL (reference sequence). V was shortened by 2 bases and J by 3 bases, with 10 bases between the two germline ends. CDR3 residues: CASSQYVPYYGYTF. The CDR3 nucleotides read TGTGCCAGCAGCCAATATGTTCCCTACTATGGCTACACCTTC.

V gene TRBV2 combines with J gene TRBJ1-1, with D possibly being TRBD1 (5 bases). Germline-derived CDR1 and CDR2 are SNHLY and FYNNEI. Trimming removed 6 bases at V and 5 bases at J, with 16 bases between. The CDR3 spans 14 residues. CDR3 protein: CASRGPGYGTEAFF. The DNA for the CDR3 is TGTGCCAGCAGGGGGCCAGGGTATGGAACTGAAGCTTTCTTT. The full variable domain, rest sourced from reference TRBV2 and TRBJ1-1, is EPEVTQTPSHQVTQMGQEVILRCVPISNHLYFYWYRQILGQKVEFLVSFYNNEISEKSEIFDDQFSVERPDGSNFTLKIRSTKLEDSAMYFCASRGPGYGTEAFFGQGTRLTVV.

This clonotype appeared many times. The chain has TRBV7-9 and TRBJ2-5; no definite D call. The CDR3 sequence is 14 residues long. Deletions cut 5 bases from V and 1 base from J, with 11 bases between. Germline lookup yields CDR1 SEHNR and CDR2 FQNEAQ (reference sequence). CDR3 residues: CASSLASSQETQYF. DNA for the CDR3: TGTGCCAGCAGCCTCGCGTCAAGCCAAGAGACCCAGTACTTC.

This rearrangement joins TRBV20-1 to TRBJ2-7; D not certain. The germline gives CDR1 DFQATT, CDR2 SNEGSKA (reference sequence). Between the trimmed V and J ends, which lost 2 bases and 5 bases, there was a span of 1 base. The CDR3 runs 9 residues. CDR3 coding DNA: TGCAGTGCTAGACACGAGCAGTACTTC. It codes for CSARHEQYF.

This clonotype was detected ten times or more. V gene TRBV7-2 combines with J gene TRBJ2-2; the D gene is possibly TRBD2 (5 bases). V dropped 2 bases and J dropped 6 bases, with 7 bases sitting between them. The CDR3 extends over 13 amino acids. Germline CDR1 and CDR2: SGHTA and FQGNSA. The CDR3 reads CASSLTGSGELFF. Written as DNA, the CDR3 is TGTGCCAGCAGCTTAACGGGGTCCGGGGAGCTGTTTTTT.

The V and J genes are TRBV7-8 and TRBJ2-2; D remains ambiguous. Germline CDR1 and CDR2: SGHVS and FQNEAQ. Trimming pared 10 bases from V and 14 bases from J, leaving 11 bases between. The CDR3 is 9 residues long. For the CDR3, the DNA is TGTGCCAACCGGGCAGGTCTGTTTTTT. Its protein is CANRAGLFF.

This clonotype was seen ten or more times. V gene TRBV5-1 combines with J gene TRBJ1-2; 12 bases line up with TRBD1. V lost 4 bases and J lost 7; bases outside the gene matches: 5. The CDR3 extends over 14 amino acids. CDR1 is SGHRS, CDR2 YFSETQ, per germline. CDR3 region: CASSAGQGAIGYTF. The DNA of the CDR3 is TGCGCCAGCAGCGCGGGACAGGGGGCGATTGGCTACACCTTC.

This clonotype showed up just once. This chain connects TRBV19 to TRBJ2-7; 8 bases are a match to TRBD1. There are 13 residues in the CDR3. The trim removed 5 bases at V and 5 bases at J, leaving 5 bases unmatched. The germline gives CDR1 LNHDA, CDR2 SQIVND (reference sequence). The CDR3 sequence: CASSDRGIDEQYF. The CDR3 region has the DNA TGTGCCAGTAGTGACAGGGGCATCGACGAGCAGTACTTC.

The rearrangement joins TRBV10-3 to TRBJ1-4; no clear D gene. The CDR3 covers 14 residues. Germline loops: CDR1 ENHRY, CDR2 SYGVKD. Trimming cost V 5 bases and J 0 bases, with 7 bases left between them. In DNA form, the CDR3 reads TGTGCCATCAGTACCACAGCAACTAATGAAAAACTGTTTTTT. Amino acids: CAISTTATNEKLFF.

On this clonotype: A read error may explain this, as a much larger clone is one base away. The V and J genes are TRBV7-9 and TRBJ1-3, with unresolved D. The CDR3 loop spans 14 amino acids. Germline lookup yields CDR1 SEHNR and CDR2 FQNEAQ (reference sequence). V shed 5 bases and J shed 2 bases, with 10 bases lying between them. CDR3 loop: CASSLYTTGNTIYF. The CDR3 DNA is TGTGCCAGCAGCCTGTACACCACTGGAAACACCATATATTTT.

The rearrangement links TRBV10-3 to TRBJ2-7; weak D call: TRBD2 (6 bases). Trimming took off 2 bases at V and 2 bases at J, with 7 bases between the two ends. This CDR3 region has 13 residues. Germline lookup yields CDR1 ENHRY and CDR2 SYGVKD. The CDR3 coding sequence is TGTGCCATCAGTGAGGCGGGAACCTACGAGCAGTACTTC. Its translation: CAISEAGTYEQYF.

This clonotype was seen at least ten times. The V call is TRBV6-1, the J call TRBJ2-7; 7 nucleotides match TRBD2. The germline CDR1 and CDR2 sequences are MNHNS and SASEGT. V lost 3 bases and J lost 6; bases outside the gene matches: 5. The CDR3 consists of 13 residues. CDR3 sequence reads: CASSDGRIGEQYF. The CDR3 DNA is TGTGCCAGCAGTGACGGGAGGATTGGCGAGCAGTACTTC.

This clonotype turned up a few times. The chain recombines TRBV5-1 with TRBJ1-3; TRBD1 matches at 7 bases. The V gene end was trimmed by 4 bases and the J gene end by 0 bases; junction bases not matched to a gene: 4. This CDR3 has 15 residues. CDR1 is SGHRS, CDR2 YFSETQ, per germline. CDR3 residues: CASSGGTVSGNTIYF. The CDR3 DNA reads TGCGCCAGCAGCGGCGGGACAGTCTCTGGAAACACCATATATTTT.

J is TRBJ2-3 and V is TRBV3-1; D ambiguous. Trimming shortened V by 3 bases and J by 0 bases, and 13 bases separated the two germline ends. The CDR3 has 16 amino acids. Germline CDR1 is LGHDT and CDR2 is YNNKEL (reference sequence). The CDR3 bases are TGTGCCAGCAGCCACGAAAAGGGCACCAGCACAGATACGCAGTATTTT. Translating it yields CASSHEKGTSTDTQYF.

With regard to this clonotype: A much larger clone lies one base from this, so it may be a read error. The rearrangement uses TRBV11-1 and TRBJ1-5, with D tentatively TRBD1 (5 bases). This CDR3 is 16 amino acids long. CDR1 and CDR2 from the germline V gene are SGHAT and FQDESV (reference sequence). The ends were cut back, 5 bases at V and 7 bases at J, with 21 bases in the middle. The CDR3 DNA reads TGTGCCAGCAGCGATCGGGACGGCCCTAGATGGCAGCCCCAGCATTTT. Amino acids: CASSDRDGPRWQPQHF. The complete variable domain, with remaining parts taken from reference TRBV11-1 and TRBJ1-5, reads EAEVAQSPRYKITEKSQAVAFWCDPISGHATLYWYRQILGQGPELLVQFQDESVVDDSQLPKDRFSAERLKGVDSTLKIQPAELGDSAMYLCASSDRDGPRWQPQHFGDGTRLSIL.

This clonotype occurred many times. The rearrangement joins TRBV10-1 to TRBJ2-3, with D possibly matching TRBD1 (5 bases). With 9 bases removed from V and 3 bases from J, the gap between germline ends came to 22 bases. The CDR3 consists of 16 residues. The germline V gene has CDR1 WNHNN and CDR2 SYGVQD (reference sequence). The CDR3 coding sequence is TGCGCCAGTCAGAAACCCTCAGGGCGTCGGACAGATACGCAGTATTTT. It yields the protein CASQKPSGRRTDTQYF.

J is TRBJ1-2 and V is TRBV27; D perhaps matches TRBD1 (5 bases). Trimming left V 6 bases short and J 2 bases short, with 10 bases between. The germline V gene has CDR1 MNHEY and CDR2 SMNVEV (reference sequence). This CDR3 is 13 amino acids long. The CDR3 is CASSIGTNYGYTF. CDR3 DNA: TGTGCCAGCAGCATAGGGACGAACTATGGCTACACCTTC.

This clonotype was detected a few times. The chain uses TRBV20-1 and TRBJ2-1; perhaps TRBD1 as D (6 bases). Germline V gene lookup returns CDR1 DFQATT and CDR2 SNEGSKA (reference sequence). V was trimmed by 1 base and J by 6 bases, leaving 16 bases between them. The CDR3 runs 15 residues. The CDR3 region is CSARGGTPFRNEQFF. The CDR3 DNA is TGCAGTGCTAGAGGTGGGACACCCTTTCGCAATGAGCAGTTCTTC.

The V and J genes are TRBV10-3 and TRBJ1-2; the match to TRBD1 covers 7 bases. CDR3 length: 12 amino acids. The germline CDR1 and CDR2 sequences are ENHRY and SYGVKD. V lost 6 bases to trimming and J lost 12 bases; unmatched junction nucleotides: 10. This chain's CDR3 is CAISGTDSGNTF. In nucleotides, the CDR3 is TGTGCCATCAGCGGGACAGACTCTGGAAACACCTTC.

The DNA of the CDR3 is TGTGCCAGCAGCCAGGACACTGAACCCTCATATGGCTACACCTTC. Translated, it gives CASSQDTEPSYGYTF. The gene calls are TRBV4-2 and TRBJ1-2, with D perhaps TRBD1 (5 bases). The CDR3 loop spans 15 amino acids. Germline values: CDR1 LGHNA, CDR2 YNFKEQ. Trimming removed 3 bases at V and 5 bases at J, with 16 bases between.